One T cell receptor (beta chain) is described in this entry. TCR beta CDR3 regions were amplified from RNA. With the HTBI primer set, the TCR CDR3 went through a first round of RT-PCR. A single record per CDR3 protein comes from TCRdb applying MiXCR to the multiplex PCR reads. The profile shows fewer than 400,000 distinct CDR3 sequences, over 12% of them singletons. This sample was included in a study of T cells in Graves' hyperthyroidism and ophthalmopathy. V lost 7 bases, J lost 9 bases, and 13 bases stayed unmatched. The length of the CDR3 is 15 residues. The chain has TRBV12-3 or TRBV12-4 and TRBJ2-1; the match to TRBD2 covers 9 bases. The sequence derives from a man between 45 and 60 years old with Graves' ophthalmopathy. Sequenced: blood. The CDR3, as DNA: TGTGCCAGCACTCCCGCTGGGACTAGCTTCGGTGAGCAGTTCTTC. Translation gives CASTPAGTSFGEQFF.